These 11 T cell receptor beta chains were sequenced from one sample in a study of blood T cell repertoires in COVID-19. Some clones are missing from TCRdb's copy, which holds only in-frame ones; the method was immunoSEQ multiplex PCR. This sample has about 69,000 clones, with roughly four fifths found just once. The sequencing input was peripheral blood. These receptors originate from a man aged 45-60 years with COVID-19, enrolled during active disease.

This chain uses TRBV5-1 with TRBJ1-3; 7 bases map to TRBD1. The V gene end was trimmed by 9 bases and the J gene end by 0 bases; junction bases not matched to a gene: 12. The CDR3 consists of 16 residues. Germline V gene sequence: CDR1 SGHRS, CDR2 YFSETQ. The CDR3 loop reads CATAAGTAASGNTIYF. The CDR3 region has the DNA TGCGCCACCGCTGCCGGGACAGCTGCCTCTGGAAACACCATATATTTT.

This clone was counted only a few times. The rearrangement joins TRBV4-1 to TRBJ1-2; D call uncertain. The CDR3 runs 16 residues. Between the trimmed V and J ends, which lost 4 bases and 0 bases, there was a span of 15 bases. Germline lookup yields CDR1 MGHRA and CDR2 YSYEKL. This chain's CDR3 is CASSPLTGSPNYGYTF. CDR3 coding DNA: TGCGCCAGCAGCCCCCTCACTGGGAGTCCTAACTATGGCTACACCTTC.

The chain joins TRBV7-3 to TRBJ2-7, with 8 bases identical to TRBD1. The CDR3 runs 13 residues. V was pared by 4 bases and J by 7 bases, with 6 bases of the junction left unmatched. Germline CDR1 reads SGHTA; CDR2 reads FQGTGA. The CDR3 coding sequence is TGTGCCAGCAGCTATGGACAGGGAGGTGAGCAGTACTTC. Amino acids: CASSYGQGGEQYF.

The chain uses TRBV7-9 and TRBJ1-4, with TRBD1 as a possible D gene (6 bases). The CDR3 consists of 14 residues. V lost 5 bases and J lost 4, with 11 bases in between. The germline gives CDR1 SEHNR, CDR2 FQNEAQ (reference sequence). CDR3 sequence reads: CASSQGQSNEKLFF. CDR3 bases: TGTGCCAGCAGCCAGGGGCAAAGTAATGAAAAACTGTTTTTT.

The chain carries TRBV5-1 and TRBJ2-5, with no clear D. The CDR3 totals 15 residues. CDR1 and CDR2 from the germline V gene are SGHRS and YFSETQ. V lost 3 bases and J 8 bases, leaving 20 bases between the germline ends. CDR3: CASSSRQGLVETQYF. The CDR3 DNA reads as TGCGCCAGCAGCTCCCGACAAGGCCTGGTGGAAACCCAGTACTTC.

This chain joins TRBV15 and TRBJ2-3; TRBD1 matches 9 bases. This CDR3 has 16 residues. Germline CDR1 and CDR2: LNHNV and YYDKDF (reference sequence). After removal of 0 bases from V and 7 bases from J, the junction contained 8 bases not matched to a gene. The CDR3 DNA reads TGTGCCACCAGCAGAGAAGGGACAGGGACACCTAATACGCAGTATTTT. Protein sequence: CATSREGTGTPNTQYF.

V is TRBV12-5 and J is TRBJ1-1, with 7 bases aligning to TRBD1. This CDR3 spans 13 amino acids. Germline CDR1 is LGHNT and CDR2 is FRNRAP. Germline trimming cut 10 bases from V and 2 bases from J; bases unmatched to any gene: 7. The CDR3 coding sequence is TGTGCTACCCTCCGGGACAGAAACACTGAAGCTTTCTTT. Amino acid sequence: CATLRDRNTEAFF.

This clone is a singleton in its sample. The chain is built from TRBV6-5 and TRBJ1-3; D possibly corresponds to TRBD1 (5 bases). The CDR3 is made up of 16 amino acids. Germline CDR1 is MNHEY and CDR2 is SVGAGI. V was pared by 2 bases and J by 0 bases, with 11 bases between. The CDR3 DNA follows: TGTGCCAGCAGTTACGACAGTCTCGACTCTGGAAACACCATATATTTT. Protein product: CASSYDSLDSGNTIYF.

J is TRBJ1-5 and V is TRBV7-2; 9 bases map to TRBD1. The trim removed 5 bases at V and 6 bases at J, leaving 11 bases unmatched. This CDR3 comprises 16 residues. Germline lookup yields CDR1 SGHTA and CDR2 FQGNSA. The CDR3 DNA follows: TGTGCCAGCAGCCCTCTGGGACAGGGAACGGGTCAGCCCCAGCATTTT. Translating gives CASSPLGQGTGQPQHF.

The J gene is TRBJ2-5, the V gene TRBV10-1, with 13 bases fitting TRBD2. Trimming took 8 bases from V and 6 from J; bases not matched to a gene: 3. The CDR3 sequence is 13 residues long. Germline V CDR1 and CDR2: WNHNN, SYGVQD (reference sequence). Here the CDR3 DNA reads TGCGCCAGCCGGACTAGCGGGGGAAAGACCCAGTACTTC. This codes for CASRTSGGKTQYF.

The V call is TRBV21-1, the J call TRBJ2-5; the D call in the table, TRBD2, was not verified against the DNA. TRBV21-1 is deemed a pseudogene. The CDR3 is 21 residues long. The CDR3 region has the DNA TGTGCCAGCAGCGAGCCCGTTGTAGATTGTCAAGGAGCCACCAAGGTTCGGACCCAGTACTTC. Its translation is CASSEPVVDCQGATKVRTQYF.